The 14 T cell receptor beta chains reported below all come from one sample, sequenced in a study of T cell responses to AZD1222 COVID-19 vaccine. The method was immunoSEQ multiplex PCR; TCRdb's version includes in-frame clones alone and lacks a portion of them. Of about 150,000 clones listed, around 90% were seen once; the top ten hold around 1.5%. The sequencing used peripheral blood, collected on day 0 of AZD1222 vaccination. The receptors originated from an adult in good health.

The rearrangement links TRBV27 to TRBJ1-5; a possible D gene is TRBD1 (5 bases). Germline CDR1 and CDR2: MNHEY and SMNVEV (reference sequence). The CDR3 loop spans 17 amino acids. The V end was cut by 7 bases, the J end by 9 bases, with 28 bases between. The CDR3 sequence: CASMGRPSGPTLRPQHF. CDR3 coding DNA: TGTGCCAGCATGGGGAGGCCATCGGGACCGACCTTAAGGCCCCAGCATTTT.

This chain links TRBV12-3 or TRBV12-4 with TRBJ1-1; D might be TRBD1 (5 bases). The CDR3 spans 13 residues. V was trimmed by 2 bases and J by 6 bases, leaving 10 bases between them. This chain's CDR3 is CASSLHRGAEAFF. The CDR3 nucleotides are TGTGCCAGCAGTTTACACCGAGGGGCTGAAGCTTTCTTT.

This chain joins TRBV11-2 and TRBJ1-1, with D possibly being TRBD1 (6 bases). CDR1 is SGHAT and CDR2 is FQNNGV in the germline V gene. Trimming pared 5 bases from V and 8 bases from J, leaving 15 bases between. The CDR3 is made up of 13 amino acids. Here the CDR3 reads CASSQDRRFEAFF. DNA for the CDR3: TGTGCCAGCAGCCAAGACAGGCGTTTCGAAGCTTTCTTT.

At least ten counts were recorded for this clone. The rearrangement joins TRBV7-2 to TRBJ1-5; D may be TRBD1 (6 bases). There are 16 residues in the CDR3. The germline V and J ends were trimmed by 7 bases and 3 bases, with 19 bases remaining between them. The germline V gene encodes CDR1 SGHTA and CDR2 FQGNSA. This CDR3 is CASTRTVQKINQPQHF. The CDR3 nucleotides are TGTGCCAGCACCCGGACAGTACAAAAGATCAATCAGCCCCAGCATTTT.

The rearrangement uses TRBV6-2 or TRBV6-3 and TRBJ2-3; D uncertain. Germline loops: CDR1 MNHEY, CDR2 SVGEGT. Trimming removed 0 bases at V and 4 bases at J, with 2 bases between. The CDR3 spans 12 residues. The CDR3 DNA follows: TGTGCCAGCAGTTACTCCCCAGATACGCAGTATTTT. This encodes CASSYSPDTQYF.

This chain joins TRBV20-1 and TRBJ2-1; D is uncertain. V dropped 0 bases and J dropped 8 bases, with 5 bases sitting between them. Germline CDR1 and CDR2: DFQATT and SNEGSKA (reference sequence). The CDR3 is made up of 11 amino acids. CDR3 protein: CSARDQDEQFF. DNA of the CDR3: TGCAGTGCTAGAGATCAGGATGAGCAGTTCTTC.

The chain combines TRBV19 with TRBJ1-1, with D possibly matching TRBD1 (6 bases). Between the trimmed V and J ends, which lost 4 bases and 0 bases, there was a span of 15 bases. Germline CDR1 is LNHDA and CDR2 is SQIVND (reference sequence). The CDR3 extends over 16 amino acids. This CDR3 reads CASSRSRGRMNTEAFF. In DNA form, the CDR3 reads TGTGCCAGTAGTAGGAGCAGGGGCAGGATGAACACTGAAGCTTTCTTT.

The rearrangement links TRBV5-6 to TRBJ2-2, with D possibly being TRBD1 (5 bases). V lost 2 bases, J lost 7 bases, and 21 bases lay in between. The CDR3 sequence is 17 residues long. CDR1 SGHDT and CDR2 YYEEEE come from the germline V gene. Here the CDR3 reads CASSFRLLGAKGGELFF. The CDR3, as DNA: TGTGCCAGCAGCTTCAGGCTCCTAGGGGCCAAGGGCGGGGAGCTGTTTTTT.

The CDR3 loop is CASSVGLAGVGETQYF. The CDR3 nucleotides read TGTGCCAGCAGCGTAGGGCTAGCGGGAGTCGGGGAGACCCAGTACTTC. The rearrangement joins TRBV9 to TRBJ2-5; 10 bases are a match to TRBD2. The CDR3 has 16 residues. With V trimmed by 0 bases and J by 5 bases, 7 bases remained unmatched. Germline-derived CDR1 and CDR2 are SGDLS and YYNGEE.

This chain joins TRBV6-2 or TRBV6-3 and TRBJ1-1; 11 nucleotides agree with TRBD1. Trimming at V came to 0 bases and at J to 6 bases, leaving 12 bases not matched to a gene. This CDR3 contains 18 residues. Germline CDR1 and CDR2: MNHEY and SVGEGT. CDR3 DNA sequence: TGTGCCAGCAGTTACTCCTCGGACAGGGGGCGCCTTCTCGCTGAAGCTTTCTTT. It is translated as CASSYSSDRGRLLAEAFF.

The chain joins TRBV19 to TRBJ2-7; D unresolved. V lost 5 bases to trimming and J lost 2 bases, with 10 bases between them. The length of the CDR3 is 13 residues. Germline CDR1 reads LNHDA; CDR2 reads SQIVND (reference sequence). The CDR3 spells CASSPSLTYEQYF. CDR3 DNA sequence: TGTGCCAGTAGTCCCAGCCTAACCTACGAGCAGTACTTC.

This chain links TRBV7-9 with TRBJ2-5, with a possible D match to TRBD1 (5 bases). CDR3 size: 14 residues. V shed 3 bases and J shed 4 bases, with 12 bases lying between them. From germline, CDR1 is SEHNR and CDR2 FQNEAQ (reference sequence). The CDR3 protein is CASSFLGAGETQYF. Here the CDR3 DNA reads TGTGCCAGCAGCTTCTTAGGGGCCGGAGAGACCCAGTACTTC.

This clone is a singleton in its sample. The chain has TRBV10-3 and TRBJ2-3; possible D gene TRBD1, 5 bases. Germline CDR1 ENHRY, CDR2 SYGVKD. Trimming cost V 3 bases and J 2 bases, with 18 bases left between them. CDR3 length: 17 amino acids. CDR3 in amino acids: CAISDPSDSRITDTQYF. The CDR3 DNA sequence: TGTGCCATCAGTGACCCCAGCGACAGTCGAATCACAGATACGCAGTATTTT.

This clone was counted between two and nine times. The CDR3 loop reads CASRAQGSNTEAFF. For the CDR3, the DNA is TGCGCCAGCAGGGCACAGGGTTCAAACACTGAAGCTTTCTTT. The chain has TRBV10-2 and TRBJ1-1; possibly TRBD1 for D (6 bases). There are 14 residues in the CDR3. Trimming stripped 6 bases from V and 2 bases from J, with 13 bases between. Germline V gene lookup returns CDR1 WSHSY and CDR2 SAAADI.